Shown below are 29 T cell receptor beta chains from a single sample sequenced in a study of T-cell memory formation after mild COVID-19. One entry per CDR3 protein results from TCRdb running MiXCR on the 5' RACE reads. The profile shows about 350,000 distinct CDR3 sequences, 20% to 25% of them singletons. Sample: PBMCs or a T cell subset sorted from them (not recorded which). These receptors were obtained from a man between 18 and 35 years old who had mild COVID-19 (a few samples of this study predate the infection). Cell type and time point are not known.

This rearrangement joins TRBV6-2 or TRBV6-3 to TRBJ2-7; maybe TRBD2 (6 bases). V was pared by 2 bases and J by 2 bases, with 10 bases between. Looked up from germline, CDR1 is MNHEY and CDR2 is SVGEGT. The CDR3 spans 14 residues. CDR3 in DNA: TGTGCCAGCAGTTACCGGGCGGGGACCTACGAGCAGTACGTC. Translation: CASSYRAGTYEQYV.

This clonotype was seen more than once but under ten times. This sequence joins TRBV18 and TRBJ2-3; D gene uncertain. CDR1 is KGHSH, CDR2 LQKENI, per germline. V lost 5 bases, J lost 0 bases, and 9 bases lay in between. The CDR3 spans 14 residues. The CDR3 bases are TGTGCCAGCTCAGCGCTTGTCAGCACAGATACGCAGTATTTT. Residues: CASSALVSTDTQYF.

This chain joins TRBV15 and TRBJ2-5; TRBD2 agrees at 7 bases. Germline V gene lookup returns CDR1 LNHNV and CDR2 YYDKDF (reference sequence). The trim removed 0 bases at V and 2 bases at J, leaving 12 bases unmatched. The CDR3 contains 18 residues. The CDR3, as DNA: TGTGCCACCAGCAGAGATCCCCCTTCGCGGCGGGGGCAAGAGACCCAGTACTTC. It specifies CATSRDPPSRRGQETQYF.

This sequence joins TRBV7-2 and TRBJ2-3; the match to TRBD2 covers 8 bases. The CDR3 sequence is 15 residues long. J lost 0 bases, V lost 7 bases, and 6 bases had no gene match. Germline assignment: CDR1 SGHTA and CDR2 FQGNSA. Here the CDR3 DNA reads TGTGCCAGCATCCGGGGGGGGGCTAGCACAGATACGCAGTATTTT. It translates to CASIRGGASTDTQYF.

V and J are TRBV6-5 and TRBJ2-4, with TRBD1 matching over 8 bases. Germline V gene lookup returns CDR1 MNHEY and CDR2 SVGAGI. CDR3 length: 13 amino acids. The trim removed 8 bases at V and 2 bases at J, leaving 2 bases unmatched. In nucleotides, the CDR3 is TGTGCCAGCGGGACAGGACCCAAAAACATTCAGTACTTC. It translates to CASGTGPKNIQYF.

The chain is built from TRBV9 and TRBJ1-2; 10 nucleotides agree with TRBD1. The CDR3 is 16 amino acids. V lost 4 bases, J lost 6 bases, and 12 bases stayed unmatched. CDR1 is SGDLS and CDR2 is YYNGEE in the germline V gene. CDR3 in DNA: TGTGCCAGCAGCACGTCACACCTTGGGACAGGGGATGGCTACACCTTC. Its protein product is CASSTSHLGTGDGYTF.

This sequence joins TRBV6-1 and TRBJ1-2; tentative D call: TRBD1 (5 bases). This CDR3 spans 13 amino acids. The germline V gene encodes CDR1 MNHNS and CDR2 SASEGT. Trimming pared 8 bases from V and 10 bases from J, leaving 20 bases between. The CDR3 here is CASQFGTINIYTF. Here the CDR3 DNA reads TGTGCCAGCCAGTTTGGGACCATTAATATCTACACCTTC.

This clonotype appeared many times. V gene TRBV16 combines with J gene TRBJ2-3; 7 nucleotides line up with TRBD1. After removal of 0 bases from V and 2 bases from J, the junction contained 5 bases not matched to a gene. This CDR3 is built from 16 residues. The germline CDR1 and CDR2 sequences are KGHSY and FQNENV. CDR3 bases: TGTGCCAGCAGCCAATCCATAGGGGGCGTCACAGATACGCAGTATTTT. It encodes CASSQSIGGVTDTQYF.

A single count supports this clonotype. The chain joins TRBV7-9 to TRBJ1-2; a weak D match, TRBD1 (6 bases). V gave up 1 base and J gave up 8 bases, with 11 bases separating them. Germline lookup yields CDR1 SEHNR and CDR2 FQNEAQ (reference sequence). The CDR3 loop spans 13 amino acids. The CDR3 sequence is CASSLGTGMGYTF. DNA of the CDR3: TGTGCCAGCAGCTTAGGAACAGGGATGGGCTACACCTTC.

This clonotype has more than one count but fewer than ten. The rearrangement joins TRBV7-9 to TRBJ1-2; D is uncertain. Germline CDR1 is SEHNR and CDR2 is FQNEAQ (reference sequence). V dropped 1 base and J dropped 4 bases, with 16 bases sitting between them. There are 16 residues in the CDR3. CDR3 coding DNA: TGTGCCAGCAGCTTAGGGTTTGGTGGGTCCGTCTATGGCTACACCTTC. It codes for CASSLGFGGSVYGYTF. The full variable domain, with the rest looked up from reference TRBV7-9 and TRBJ1-2, is DTGVSQNPRHKITKRGQNVTFRCDPISEHNRLYWYRQTLGQGPEFLTYFQNEAQLEKSRLLSDRFSAERPKGSFSTLEIQRTEQGDSAMYLCASSLGFGGSVYGYTFGSGTRLTVV.

The sample holds a few counts of this clonotype. CDR3 sequence: CASSLDPTGDGYTF. The CDR3 DNA reads as TGCGCCAGCAGCTTGGACCCCACGGGGGATGGCTACACCTTC. This sequence joins TRBV5-1 and TRBJ1-2; tentative D call: TRBD1 (5 bases). V lost 0 bases and J lost 6, with 12 bases in between. From germline, CDR1 is SGHRS and CDR2 YFSETQ. The CDR3 sequence is 14 residues long.

This clonotype has just a few counts. The V gene is TRBV12-5, the J gene TRBJ2-2; D may be TRBD1 (5 bases). From germline, CDR1 is LGHNT and CDR2 FRNRAP. Between the trimmed V and J ends, which lost 5 bases and 3 bases, there was a span of 10 bases. The CDR3 sequence is 14 residues long. The CDR3 sequence: CASGPQGYTGELFF. DNA of the CDR3: TGTGCTAGTGGTCCCCAGGGATACACCGGGGAGCTGTTTTTT.

The chain is built from TRBV4-2 and TRBJ2-5; TRBD2 is a possible D gene (5 bases). CDR1 is LGHNA and CDR2 is YNFKEQ in the germline V gene. V lost 1 base and J lost 5, with 14 bases in between. This CDR3 has 15 amino acids. The CDR3 spells CASSQGLGAWETQYF. CDR3 nucleotides: TGTGCCAGCAGCCAAGGGTTGGGAGCTTGGGAGACCCAGTACTTC.

This clonotype was picked up a small number of times. The chain joins TRBV4-1 to TRBJ2-3; a weak D match, TRBD2 (6 bases). The CDR3 has 18 amino acids. V was trimmed by 3 bases and J by 1 base, leaving 20 bases between them. Germline V lookup: CDR1 MGHRA, CDR2 YSYEKL. Here the CDR3 reads CASSHPRVSGDGTDTQYF. The CDR3 coding sequence is TGCGCCAGCAGCCACCCAAGGGTATCGGGGGATGGCACAGATACGCAGTATTTT.

The CDR3 reads CASSLNGGNTIYF. The DNA for the CDR3 is TGCGCCAGCAGCTTGAACGGAGGAAACACCATATATTTT. The gene calls are TRBV5-1 and TRBJ1-3; D not resolved. The germline CDR1 and CDR2 sequences are SGHRS and YFSETQ. The CDR3 has 13 residues. V gave up 1 base and J gave up 4 bases, with 6 bases separating them. The complete variable domain, with remaining parts taken from reference TRBV5-1 and TRBJ1-3, reads KAGVTQTPRYLIKTRGQQVTLSCSPISGHRSVSWYQQTPGQGLQFLFEYFSETQRNKGNFPGRFSGRQFSNSRSEMNVSTLELGDSALYLCASSLNGGNTIYFGEGSWLTVV.

This clonotype was counted a few times. The chain carries TRBV5-1 and TRBJ2-7; maybe TRBD2 (5 bases). Germline CDR1 SGHRS, CDR2 YFSETQ. The CDR3 length is 12 residues. Between the trimmed V and J ends, which lost 5 bases and 3 bases, there was a span of 9 bases. The CDR3 reads CASSSEHYEQYF. CDR3 nucleotide sequence: TGCGCCAGCAGTAGCGAACACTACGAGCAGTACTTC.

The chain recombines TRBV2 with TRBJ2-6, with 8 bases lining up with TRBD1. The germline V gene encodes CDR1 SNHLY and CDR2 FYNNEI. V lost 7 bases and J lost 3; bases outside the gene matches: 11. The CDR3 runs 17 residues. The CDR3 DNA is TGTGCCAGCAAGGGTAGACAGGGGAGTCTTGGGGCCAACGTCCTGACTTTC. This gives the protein CASKGRQGSLGANVLTF.

This clonotype was observed at least ten times. The V and J genes are TRBV5-5 and TRBJ1-2; D uncertain. The V gene's germline CDR1 is SGHKS and CDR2 YYEKEE (reference sequence). This CDR3 contains 12 residues. The germline V and J ends were trimmed by 6 bases and 1 base, with 7 bases remaining between them. The CDR3 here is CASTASNYGYTF. The CDR3 region has the DNA TGTGCCAGCACCGCGAGTAACTATGGCTACACCTTC.

The rearrangement joins TRBV5-1 to TRBJ2-5; D may be TRBD2 (5 bases). Trimming shortened V by 4 bases and J by 4 bases, and 17 bases separated the two germline ends. The CDR3 is 15 residues long. CDR1 SGHRS and CDR2 YFSETQ come from the germline V gene. The CDR3 nucleotides are TGCGCCAGCAGCCCAAACTCACTAGGCCCAGAGACCCAGTACTTC. Amino acids: CASSPNSLGPETQYF. The whole variable domain, filled in from reference TRBV5-1 and TRBJ2-5, reads KAGVTQTPRYLIKTRGQQVTLSCSPISGHRSVSWYQQTPGQGLQFLFEYFSETQRNKGNFPGRFSGRQFSNSRSEMNVSTLELGDSALYLCASSPNSLGPETQYFGPGTRLLVL.

The chain has TRBV18 and TRBJ1-1, with D unresolved. V lost 7 bases to trimming and J lost 2 bases, with 14 bases between them. The CDR3 is 14 amino acids. Germline V CDR1 and CDR2: KGHSH, LQKENI. The CDR3 region is CASLPFMGNTEAFF. The CDR3 bases are TGTGCCAGCTTGCCTTTCATGGGAAACACTGAAGCTTTCTTT.

V usage is TRBV5-1 and J usage is TRBJ2-5; TRBD2 agrees at 9 bases. Germline values: CDR1 SGHRS, CDR2 YFSETQ. With 0 bases clipped from V and 2 bases from J, the junction kept 8 bases outside the gene matches. There are 17 residues in the CDR3. As DNA, the CDR3 is TGCGCCAGCAGCTTGGCCGGCTTTCTAGCGGGGCAAGAGACCCAGTACTTC. Encoded protein: CASSLAGFLAGQETQYF.

This clonotype was seen more than once but under ten times. The chain combines TRBV3-1 with TRBJ1-1; D is undetermined. CDR1 and CDR2 (germline): LGHDT, YNNKEL (reference sequence). This CDR3 has 14 amino acids. V lost 0 bases and J lost 10, with 15 bases in between. As DNA, the CDR3 is TGTGCCAGCAGCCAAGACAAGGCTGGAGGTGTAGCTTTCTTT. Protein: CASSQDKAGGVAFF. Together with reference TRBV3-1 and TRBJ1-1, the CDR3 gives the full variable domain: DTAVSQTPKYLVTQMGNDKSIKCEQNLGHDTMYWYKQDSKKFLKIMFSYNNKELIINETVPNRFSPKSPDKAHLNLHINSLELGDSAVYFCASSQDKAGGVAFFGQGTRLTVV.

This clonotype has a handful of counts. The CDR3 here is CATQGAGFPTDTQYF. Here the CDR3 DNA reads TGTGCCACCCAGGGGGCGGGGTTCCCCACAGATACGCAGTATTTT. The chain joins TRBV27 to TRBJ2-3; 8 nucleotides align to TRBD1. Looked up from germline, CDR1 is MNHEY and CDR2 is SMNVEV (reference sequence). Germline trimming cut 10 bases from V and 2 bases from J; bases unmatched to any gene: 11. CDR3 length equals 15 residues.

The J gene is TRBJ1-5, the V gene TRBV7-8; D is perhaps TRBD1 (6 bases). CDR3 length: 16 amino acids. Trimming took off 5 bases at V and 3 bases at J, with 17 bases between the two ends. Germline-derived CDR1 and CDR2 are SGHVS and FQNEAQ. CDR3 protein: CASSPRGTLDNQPQHF. The CDR3 DNA is TGTGCCAGCAGCCCCCGGGGGACACTGGACAATCAGCCCCAGCATTTT.

This rearrangement joins TRBV7-9 to TRBJ1-1; D gene unclear. The V end was cut by 1 base, the J end by 7 bases, with 13 bases between. CDR3 length equals 14 residues. CDR1 and CDR2 (germline): SEHNR, FQNEAQ (reference sequence). CDR3 residues: CASSLGLERDEAFF. For the CDR3, the DNA is TGTGCCAGCAGCTTAGGGTTGGAAAGGGATGAAGCTTTCTTT.

V and J are TRBV5-5 and TRBJ2-5, with unresolved D. Trimming shortened V by 0 bases and J by 5 bases, and 11 bases separated the two germline ends. This CDR3 region has 14 residues. CDR1 and CDR2 from the germline V gene are SGHKS and YYEKEE (reference sequence). CDR3 DNA: TGTGCCAGCAGCTTGGGTCCGGGTAGCGAGACCCAGTACTTC. This sequence encodes CASSLGPGSETQYF. The full variable domain, with the rest looked up from reference TRBV5-5 and TRBJ2-5, is DAGVTQSPTHLIKTRGQQVTLRCSPISGHKSVSWYQQVLGQGPQFIFQYYEKEERGRGNFPDRFSARQFPNYSSELNVNALLLGDSALYLCASSLGPGSETQYFGPGTRLLVL.

V and J are TRBV7-2 and TRBJ1-2; no definite D call. This CDR3 is built from 15 residues. Germline values: CDR1 SGHTA, CDR2 FQGNSA. V lost 1 base and J lost 4, with 13 bases in between. The CDR3 reads CASSLETLRPYGYTF. The CDR3 nucleotides read TGTGCCAGCAGCTTAGAAACGCTCCGCCCCTATGGCTACACCTTC.

This clonotype was counted a few times. The V and J genes are TRBV20-1 and TRBJ1-1, with D uncertain. Looked up from germline, CDR1 is DFQATT and CDR2 is SNEGSKA (reference sequence). The CDR3 consists of 14 residues. In DNA form, the CDR3 reads TGCAGCCTCATGACCGAGCAGAGTGTCACTGAAGCTTTCTTT. It specifies CSLMTEQSVTEAFF.

This clonotype was recorded at least ten times. The chain joins TRBV7-9 to TRBJ2-2; unclear D gene. V was trimmed by 5 bases and J by 3 bases, leaving 4 bases between them. Germline V gives CDR1 SEHNR, CDR2 FQNEAQ (reference sequence). This CDR3 is built from 12 residues. Here the CDR3 reads CASSTYTGELFF. The CDR3 DNA is TGTGCCAGCAGCACCTACACCGGGGAGCTGTTTTTT.